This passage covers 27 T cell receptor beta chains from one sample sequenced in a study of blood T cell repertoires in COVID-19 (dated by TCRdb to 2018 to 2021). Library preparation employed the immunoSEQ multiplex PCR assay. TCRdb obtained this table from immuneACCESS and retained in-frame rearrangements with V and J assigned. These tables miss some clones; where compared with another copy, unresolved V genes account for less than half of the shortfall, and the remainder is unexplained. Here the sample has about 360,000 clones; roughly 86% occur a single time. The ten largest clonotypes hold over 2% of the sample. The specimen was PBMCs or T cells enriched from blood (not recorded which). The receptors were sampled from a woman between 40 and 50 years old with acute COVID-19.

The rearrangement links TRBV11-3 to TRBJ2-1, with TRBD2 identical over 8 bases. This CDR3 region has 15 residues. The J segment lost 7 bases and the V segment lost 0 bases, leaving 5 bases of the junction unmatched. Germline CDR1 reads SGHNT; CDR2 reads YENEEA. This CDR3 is CASSLDGTRDNEQFF. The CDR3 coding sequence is TGTGCCAGCAGCTTAGACGGGACTAGAGATAATGAGCAGTTCTTC.

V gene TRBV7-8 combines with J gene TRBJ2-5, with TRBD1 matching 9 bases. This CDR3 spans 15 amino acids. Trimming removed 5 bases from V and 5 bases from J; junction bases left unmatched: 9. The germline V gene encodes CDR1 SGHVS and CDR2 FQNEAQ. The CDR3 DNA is TGTGCCAGCAGCCAACGGGACAGGGAGGATGAGACCCAGTACTTC. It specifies CASSQRDREDETQYF.

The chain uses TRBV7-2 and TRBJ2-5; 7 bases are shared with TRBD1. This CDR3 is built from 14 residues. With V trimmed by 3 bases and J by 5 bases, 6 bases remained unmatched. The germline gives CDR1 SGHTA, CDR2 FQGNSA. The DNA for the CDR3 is TGTGCCAGCAGCTTTACAGGGGCCGGGGAGACCCAGTACTTC. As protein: CASSFTGAGETQYF.

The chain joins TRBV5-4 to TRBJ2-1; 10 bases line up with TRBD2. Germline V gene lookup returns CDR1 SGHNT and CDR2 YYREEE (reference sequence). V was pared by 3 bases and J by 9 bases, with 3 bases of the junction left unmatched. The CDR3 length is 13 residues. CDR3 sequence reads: CASSSWTSGEQFF. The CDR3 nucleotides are TGTGCCAGCAGCTCCTGGACTAGCGGTGAGCAGTTCTTC.

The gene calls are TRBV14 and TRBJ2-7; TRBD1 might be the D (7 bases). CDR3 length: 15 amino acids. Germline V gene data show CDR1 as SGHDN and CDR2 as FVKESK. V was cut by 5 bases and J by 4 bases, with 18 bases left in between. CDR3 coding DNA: TGTGCCAGCAGCTACAAGACAGGGAGGATTTACGAGCAGTACTTC. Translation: CASSYKTGRIYEQYF.

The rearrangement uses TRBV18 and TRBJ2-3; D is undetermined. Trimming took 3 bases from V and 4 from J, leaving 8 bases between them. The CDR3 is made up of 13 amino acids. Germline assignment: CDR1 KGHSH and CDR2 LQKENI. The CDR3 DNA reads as TGTGCCAGCTCACCGAGGCAGCCAGATACGCAGTATTTT. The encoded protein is CASSPRQPDTQYF.

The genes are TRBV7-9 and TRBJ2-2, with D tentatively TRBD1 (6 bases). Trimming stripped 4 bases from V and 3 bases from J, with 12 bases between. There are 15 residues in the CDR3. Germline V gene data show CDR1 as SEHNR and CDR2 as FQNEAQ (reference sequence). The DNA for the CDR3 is TGTGCCAGCAGCTATACAGGGACGGACACCGGGGAGCTGTTTTTT. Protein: CASSYTGTDTGELFF.

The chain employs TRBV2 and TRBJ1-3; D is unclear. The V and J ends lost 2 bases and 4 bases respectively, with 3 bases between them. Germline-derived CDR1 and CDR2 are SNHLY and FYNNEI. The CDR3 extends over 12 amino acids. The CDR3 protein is CASSERGNTIYF. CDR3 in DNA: TGTGCCAGCAGTGAACGGGGAAACACCATATATTTT.

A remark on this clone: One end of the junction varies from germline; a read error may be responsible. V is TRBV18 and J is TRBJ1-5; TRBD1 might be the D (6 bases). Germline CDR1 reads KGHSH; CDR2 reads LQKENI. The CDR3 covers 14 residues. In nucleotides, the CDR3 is TGTGCCAGCTCGCCACAGGGAGTAGAGCAGCCCCAGCATTTT. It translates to CASSPQGVEQPQHF.

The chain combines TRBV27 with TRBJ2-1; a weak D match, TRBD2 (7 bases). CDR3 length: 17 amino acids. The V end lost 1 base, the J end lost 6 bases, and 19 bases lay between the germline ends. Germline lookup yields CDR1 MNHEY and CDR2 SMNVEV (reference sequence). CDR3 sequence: CASSLLVGGRVGNEQFF. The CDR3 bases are TGTGCCAGCAGTTTATTGGTGGGGGGGCGGGTCGGCAATGAGCAGTTCTTC.

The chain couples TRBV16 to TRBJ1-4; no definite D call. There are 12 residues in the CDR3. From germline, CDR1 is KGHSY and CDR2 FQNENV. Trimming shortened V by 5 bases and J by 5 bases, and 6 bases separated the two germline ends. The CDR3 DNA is TGTGCCAGCAGCGTACTAAATGAAAAACTGTTTTTT. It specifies CASSVLNEKLFF.

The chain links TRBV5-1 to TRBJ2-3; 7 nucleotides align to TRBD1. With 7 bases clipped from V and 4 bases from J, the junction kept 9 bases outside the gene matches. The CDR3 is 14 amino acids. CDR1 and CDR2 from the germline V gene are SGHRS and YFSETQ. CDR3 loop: CASAKDRAPDTQYF. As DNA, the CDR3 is TGCGCCAGCGCCAAAGACAGGGCCCCAGATACGCAGTATTTT.

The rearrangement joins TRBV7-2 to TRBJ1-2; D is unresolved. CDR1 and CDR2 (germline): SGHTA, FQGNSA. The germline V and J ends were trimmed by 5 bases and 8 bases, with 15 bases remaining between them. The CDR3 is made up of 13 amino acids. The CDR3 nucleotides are TGTGCCAGCAGCGCGTCCGGGATTGGAGGCTACACCTTC. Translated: CASSASGIGGYTF. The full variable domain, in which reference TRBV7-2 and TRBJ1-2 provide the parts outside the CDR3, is GAGVSQSPSNKVTEKGKDVELRCDPISGHTALYWYRQSLGQGLEFLIYFQGNSAPDKSGLPSDRFSAERTGGSVSTLTIQRTQQEDSAVYLCASSASGIGGYTFGSGTRLTVV.

CDR3 coding DNA: TGTGCCAGCTCAACTACCAGGGATACCTACAATGAGCAGTTCTTC. The encoded protein is CASSTTRDTYNEQFF. The chain recombines TRBV18 with TRBJ2-1, with D possibly TRBD1 on 5 matching bases. Germline V lookup: CDR1 KGHSH, CDR2 LQKENI. This CDR3 comprises 15 residues. Trimming removed 5 bases from V and 2 bases from J, with 13 bases in between.

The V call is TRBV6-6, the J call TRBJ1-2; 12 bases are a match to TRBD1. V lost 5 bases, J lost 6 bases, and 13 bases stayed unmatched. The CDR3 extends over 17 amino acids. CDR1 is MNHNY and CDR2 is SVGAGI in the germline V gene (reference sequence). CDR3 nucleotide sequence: TGTGCCAGCAGTCGGGCGTTAGGGACAGGGGGCGACGATGGCTACACCTTC. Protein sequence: CASSRALGTGGDDGYTF.

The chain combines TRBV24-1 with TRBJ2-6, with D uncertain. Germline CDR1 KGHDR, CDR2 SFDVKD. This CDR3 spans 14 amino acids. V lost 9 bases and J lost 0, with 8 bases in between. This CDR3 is CATGQNSGANVLTF. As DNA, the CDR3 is TGTGCCACCGGGCAAAACTCTGGGGCCAACGTCCTGACTTTC.

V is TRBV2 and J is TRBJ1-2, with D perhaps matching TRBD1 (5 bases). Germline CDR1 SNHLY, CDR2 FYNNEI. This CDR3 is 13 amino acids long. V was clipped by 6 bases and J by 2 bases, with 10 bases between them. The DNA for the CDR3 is TGTGCCAGCAGCGTGGAGGGGAACTATGGCTACACCTTC. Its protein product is CASSVEGNYGYTF. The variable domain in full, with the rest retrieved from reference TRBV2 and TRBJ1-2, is EPEVTQTPSHQVTQMGQEVILRCVPISNHLYFYWYRQILGQKVEFLVSFYNNEISEKSEIFDDQFSVERPDGSNFTLKIRSTKLEDSAMYFCASSVEGNYGYTFGSGTRLTVV.

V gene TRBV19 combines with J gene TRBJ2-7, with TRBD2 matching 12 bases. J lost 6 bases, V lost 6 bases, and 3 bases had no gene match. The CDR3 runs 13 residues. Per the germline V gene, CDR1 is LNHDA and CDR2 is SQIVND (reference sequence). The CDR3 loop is CASRTSGGGEQYF. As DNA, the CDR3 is TGTGCCAGTAGGACTAGCGGGGGAGGCGAGCAGTACTTC.

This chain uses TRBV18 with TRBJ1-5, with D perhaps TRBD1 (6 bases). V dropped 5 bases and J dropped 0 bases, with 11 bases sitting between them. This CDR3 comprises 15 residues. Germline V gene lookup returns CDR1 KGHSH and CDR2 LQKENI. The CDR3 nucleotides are TGTGCCAGCTCAATAACAGGGAGTAGCAATCAGCCCCAGCATTTT. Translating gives CASSITGSSNQPQHF.

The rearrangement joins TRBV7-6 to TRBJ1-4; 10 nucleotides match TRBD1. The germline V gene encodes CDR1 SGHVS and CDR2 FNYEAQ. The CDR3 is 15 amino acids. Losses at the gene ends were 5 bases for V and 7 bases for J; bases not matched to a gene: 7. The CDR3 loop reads CASSARGTGVEKLFF. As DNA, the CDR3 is TGTGCCAGCAGCGCTAGGGGGACAGGGGTTGAAAAACTGTTTTTT.

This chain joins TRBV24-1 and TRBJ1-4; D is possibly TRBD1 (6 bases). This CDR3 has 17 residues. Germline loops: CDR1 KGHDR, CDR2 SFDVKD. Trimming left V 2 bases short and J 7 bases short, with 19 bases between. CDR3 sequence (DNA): TGTGCCACCAGTGATTCCTCAACAGGGCCCAGCGGTGAAAAACTGTTTTTT. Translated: CATSDSSTGPSGEKLFF.

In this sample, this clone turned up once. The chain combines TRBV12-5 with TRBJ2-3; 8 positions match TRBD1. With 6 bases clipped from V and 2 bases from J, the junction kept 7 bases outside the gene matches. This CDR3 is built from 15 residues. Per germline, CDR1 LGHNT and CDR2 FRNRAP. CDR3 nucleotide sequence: TGTGCTAGTGGCAAGGACAGGGCTTACACAGATACGCAGTATTTT. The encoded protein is CASGKDRAYTDTQYF.

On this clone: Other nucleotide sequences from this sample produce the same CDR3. The CDR3 protein is CASSPGQSNQPQHF. The CDR3 DNA follows: TGTGCCAGCAGCCCCGGACAGTCCAATCAGCCCCAGCATTTT. The rearrangement links TRBV9 to TRBJ1-5, with D possibly matching TRBD1 (6 bases). Trimming took off 4 bases at V and 3 bases at J, with 11 bases between the two ends. CDR1 is SGDLS, CDR2 YYNGEE, per germline. The length of the CDR3 is 14 residues.

Here the CDR3 reads CASSPGGGNYGYTF. The CDR3 DNA reads TGCGCCAGCAGCCCAGGGGGCGGAAACTATGGCTACACCTTC. The V call is TRBV5-1, the J call TRBJ1-2; 8 bases match TRBD1. CDR1 SGHRS and CDR2 YFSETQ come from the germline V gene. The V gene end was trimmed by 4 bases and the J gene end by 2 bases; junction bases not matched to a gene: 4. This CDR3 contains 14 residues.

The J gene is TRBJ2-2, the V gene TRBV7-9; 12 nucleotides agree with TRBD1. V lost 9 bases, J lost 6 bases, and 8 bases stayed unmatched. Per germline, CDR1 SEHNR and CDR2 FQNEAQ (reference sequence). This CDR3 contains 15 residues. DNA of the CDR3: TGTGCCAGTACACGGGACAGGGGGCGGTCCGGGGAGCTGTTTTTT. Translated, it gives CASTRDRGRSGELFF.

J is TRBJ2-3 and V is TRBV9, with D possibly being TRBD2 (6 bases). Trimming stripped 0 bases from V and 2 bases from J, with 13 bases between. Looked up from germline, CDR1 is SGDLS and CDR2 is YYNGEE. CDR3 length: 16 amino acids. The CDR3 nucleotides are TGTGCCAGCAGCGTAGGGGGAGGACGGCTCACAGATACGCAGTATTTT. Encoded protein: CASSVGGGRLTDTQYF.

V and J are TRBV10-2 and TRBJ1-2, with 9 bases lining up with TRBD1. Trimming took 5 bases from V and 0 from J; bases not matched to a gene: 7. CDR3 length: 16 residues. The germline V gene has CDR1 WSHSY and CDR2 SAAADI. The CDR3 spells CASSWTGAVANYGYTF. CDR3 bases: TGCGCCAGCAGTTGGACAGGGGCCGTAGCTAACTATGGCTACACCTTC.